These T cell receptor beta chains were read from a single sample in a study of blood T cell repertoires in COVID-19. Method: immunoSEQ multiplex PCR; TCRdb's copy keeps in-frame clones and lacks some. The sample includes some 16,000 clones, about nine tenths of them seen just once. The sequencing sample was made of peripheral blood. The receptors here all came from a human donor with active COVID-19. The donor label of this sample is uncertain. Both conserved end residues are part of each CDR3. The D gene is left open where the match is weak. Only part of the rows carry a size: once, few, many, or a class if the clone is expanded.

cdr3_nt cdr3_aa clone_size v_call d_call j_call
TGTGCCAGCACACTTACAGGGGGCACCGGGGAGCTGTTTTTT CASTLTGGTGELFF . TRBV6-6 TRBD1 TRBJ2-2
TGCAGCGTTGGGTCTATTTGGGGGCGGGAGCAGTACTTC CSVGSIWGREQYF . TRBV29-1 . TRBJ2-7
TGTGCCAGCAGGGGCCAGGCGAACACTGAAGCTTTCTTT CASRGQANTEAFF . TRBV12-3/TRBV12-4 . TRBJ1-1
TGTGCCAGCAGCCAGGTGGGGGGGGGCCGGGCTGCCGGGGAGCTGTTTTTT CASSQVGGGRAAGELFF . TRBV4-2 . TRBJ2-2
TGTGCCAGCAGGTTGAGACAGGGGAGACAAGATACGCAGTATTTT CASRLRQGRQDTQYF . TRBV7-2 TRBD1 TRBJ2-3
TGTGCCAGTAGTATTGGGCCTAACACCGGGGAGCTGTTTTTT CASSIGPNTGELFF . TRBV19 . TRBJ2-2
TGTGCTACAGAGGGAGACCTTTACAATGAGCAGTTCTTC CATEGDLYNEQFF . TRBV19 . TRBJ2-1
TGCGCCAGCAGCCAACAAACGGGGGTTGGGAATCAGCCCCAGCATTTT CASSQQTGVGNQPQHF . TRBV4-1 . TRBJ1-5
TGCGCCAGCAGCCAAGACTTGAGTAGTTTCAAATCGTTTTTCCACTACACCTTC CASSQDLSSFKSFFHYTF . TRBV4-3 . TRBJ1-2
TGTGCCAGCAGCGGGTATCCGACCTATGGCTACACCTTC CASSGYPTYGYTF . TRBV27 . TRBJ1-2
TGTGCCAGCAGCTTACTTTCCCTAGCGGGGGAGACGCAGTATTTT CASSLLSLAGETQYF . TRBV7-9 TRBD2 TRBJ2-3
TGTGCCAGCAGTTACAGGGGTTTAGGCACCGGGGAGCTGTTTTTT CASSYRGLGTGELFF . TRBV6-5 . TRBJ2-2
TGTGCCAGCAGGAGAGGTGCAGGGACTTTGTGGAATGAAAAACTGTTTTTT CASRRGAGTLWNEKLFF . TRBV3-1/TRBV3-2 . TRBJ1-4
TGTGCCAGCAGCTTAGGGGGCTCCAGGGGGGCGGATACGCAGTATTTT CASSLGGSRGADTQYF . TRBV11-3 . TRBJ2-3
TGTGCCAGCAGCCACTGGGACAGGGGGCGGGAGACCCAGTACTTC CASSHWDRGRETQYF . TRBV3-1/TRBV3-2 TRBD1 TRBJ2-5
TGTGCCAGCAGCAAAGAAAAGGGGCAGACCAATATGAACACTGAAGCTTTCTTT CASSKEKGQTNMNTEAFF . TRBV21-1 . TRBJ1-1
TGCACCAGCAGCCGAGGTGCTAGCGGAGACACCGGGGAGCTGTTTTTT CTSSRGASGDTGELFF . TRBV1 . TRBJ2-2
TGTGCCAGCAGCTCCGGGACAGGGGGCATCCAAGAGACCCAGTACTTC CASSSGTGGIQETQYF . TRBV11-2 TRBD1 TRBJ2-5
TGTGCCAGCAGCTTGTACCCAGTCCGAGGCGGCACTGAAGCTTTCTTT CASSLYPVRGGTEAFF . TRBV11-1 . TRBJ1-1
TGTGCCAGTAGTATGCAGGGGCCAATAAATGACTACACCTTC CASSMQGPINDYTF . TRBV19 . TRBJ1-2
TGTGCCAGCAGCTTAGGGGACATGAAGACCCAGTACTTC CASSLGDMKTQYF . TRBV7-2 . TRBJ2-5
TGTGCCAGCAGGGGGGGGCCTGTCACAGATACGCAGTATTTT CASRGGPVTDTQYF once TRBV6-5 . TRBJ2-3
TGTGCCAGCAGTCCCGGGTTGGAGACCCAGTACTTC CASSPGLETQYF . TRBV6-5 . TRBJ2-5
TGTGCCAGCAGCCCGAACGTCCAGGGGGCCGGCTATGGCTACACCTTC CASSPNVQGAGYGYTF . TRBV7-6 TRBD1 TRBJ1-2
TGTGCCAGCAGTGAAGGTGTGGCGGGGCTAAATGAAAAACTGTTTTTT CASSEGVAGLNEKLFF few TRBV6-1 . TRBJ1-4
TGCGCCAGCAGCCAAGAAGAGTTTACAGGGGTCCCTAGCACAGATACGCAGTATTTT CASSQEEFTGVPSTDTQYF . TRBV4-1 TRBD1 TRBJ2-3
TGCGCCAGCAGCGGACAGTATAATTCACCCCTCCACTTT CASSGQYNSPLHF few TRBV10-1 . TRBJ1-6
TGTGCCAGCAGCCTTTCTTACAATGAGCAGTTCTTC CASSLSYNEQFF . TRBV7-9 . TRBJ2-1
TGTGCCAGCAGCTCCCGGCGGGGGAACGAGCAGTACTTC CASSSRRGNEQYF . TRBV13 TRBD2 TRBJ2-7
TGTGCCATCAGTGGCGACGGGGGGGCCGGGGAGACCCAGTACTTC CAISGDGGAGETQYF . TRBV10-3 TRBD2 TRBJ2-5
TGTGCCAGCAGCACTGGACAGGGCCCCTCGTTCTTT CASSTGQGPSFF . TRBV2 TRBD1 TRBJ1-1
TGTGCCAGCTCACCAGGGACAGGGTCTCTAGGCTACACCTTC CASSPGTGSLGYTF once TRBV18 TRBD1 TRBJ1-2
TGTGCCAGCAGCCTAACGGGGGGCGTAGCCATTTACGAGCAGTACTTC CASSLTGGVAIYEQYF . TRBV13 . TRBJ2-7
TGCAAGGGGGATGGACAAGAGACCCAGTACTTC CKGDGQETQYF . TRBV20-1 . TRBJ2-5
TGTGCCACAAACTCCCGGGTGGCAGGGGACGAGACCCAGTACTTC CATNSRVAGDETQYF . TRBV10-3 . TRBJ2-5
TGTGCCAGCAGCTTCACATATCCCTATGGCTACACCTTC CASSFTYPYGYTF . TRBV7-9 . TRBJ1-2
TGCGCCAGCAGCCAAGAGGGACAGGGCCCCTGGGAGCAGTACTTC CASSQEGQGPWEQYF . TRBV4-1 TRBD1 TRBJ2-7
TGTGCCAGCAGCCTGGACGGCCTGGAGGACGAGCAGTACTTC CASSLDGLEDEQYF . TRBV9 . TRBJ2-7
TGTGCCAGCAGCTTGGGGACTAGCGGGGGGAATCCGGAGGAGCTGTTTTTT CASSLGTSGGNPEELFF once TRBV11-3 TRBD2 TRBJ2-2
TGTGCCAGCAGTCCTAGCGGATATACGCAGTATTTT CASSPSGYTQYF . TRBV7-9 TRBD2 TRBJ2-3
TGCGCCAGCAGCCAAGACCCGACAGGGGCCTATGGCTACACCTTC CASSQDPTGAYGYTF . TRBV4-3 TRBD1 TRBJ1-2
TGTGCCAGCAGCTTAGTCCCGACTGGAGATACGCAGTATTTT CASSLVPTGDTQYF . TRBV7-6 . TRBJ2-3
TGCGCCAGCAACCCACTGCCGGGACAGGGAGTGCAGTACTTC CASNPLPGQGVQYF few TRBV5-1 TRBD1 TRBJ2-7
TGTGCCAGCAGCATGAGTGCTCCCGACAATGAGCAGTTCTTC CASSMSAPDNEQFF . TRBV3-1/TRBV3-2 . TRBJ2-1
TGTGCCAGCAGCCGGACAGGGGGAGGCAGGGAGACCCAGTACTTC CASSRTGGGRETQYF . TRBV4-2 TRBD1 TRBJ2-5
TGTGCCAGCAGCCCGGAGGGACAGAATGTGCAGACCCAGTACTTC CASSPEGQNVQTQYF once TRBV5-4 . TRBJ2-5
TGCAGTGCTCTGCTTACCCGGGGCTACACCTTC CSALLTRGYTF . TRBV20-1 . TRBJ1-2
TGTGCCAGCAGTGAGTCTACGGGGTTTAGTCAGCCCCAGCATTTT CASSESTGFSQPQHF . TRBV6-1 . TRBJ1-5
TGTGCCAGCAGTGAATATGGCCGATCGCCCCCGGGAGGCGAGCAGTACTTC CASSEYGRSPPGGEQYF . TRBV25-1 TRBD2 TRBJ2-7
TGTGCTAGTGGTCCGGGGGGGTTCCCGGGACAGGGGCACTACGAGCAGTACTTC CASGPGGFPGQGHYEQYF few TRBV12-5 TRBD1 TRBJ2-7
TGTGCCAGCAGCACAGGGGGCACTGAAGCTTTCTTT CASSTGGTEAFF few TRBV7-3 TRBD1 TRBJ1-1
TGTGCCAGCAGCTTGGAACGGGGGACAGGGGGCCGGGGCTACACCTTC CASSLERGTGGRGYTF once TRBV7-2 TRBD1 TRBJ1-2
TGTGCCAGCAGCCCGCTACCGGGATCTGGAAACACCATATATTTT CASSPLPGSGNTIYF . TRBV11-2 . TRBJ1-3